There are a few counts of the clone carrying this TCR beta chain. What it recognizes is unknown. This CDR3 region has 14 residues. V was shortened by 0 bases and J by 3 bases, with 7 bases between the two germline ends. Germline values: CDR1 SGHDT, CDR2 YYEEEE. These data are taken from a study of CD8 T cells in Susac syndrome. Study results and caveats: The CD4+ T cell repertoires from Susac syndrome exhibited no clonal expansion.

RNA totalling about 0.45 to 1 ug underwent reverse transcription with random hexamers. TCRdb analysed the immunoSEQ multiplex PCR reads with MiXCR anew, one entry per CDR3 protein. There are 150,000 to 200,000 distinct CDR3 sequences in the sample; 94% occur only once, and roughly 0.11% lies in the top ten. Sequenced material: CD4+ T cells from PBMCs. J is TRBJ2-4 and V is TRBV5-6; D perhaps matches TRBD1 (6 bases). The clonotype was recovered from a human donor with Susac syndrome. CDR3 bases: TGTGCCAGCAGCTTGGGCAGGGGCAAAAACATTCAGTACTTC. Protein sequence: CASSLGRGKNIQYF.